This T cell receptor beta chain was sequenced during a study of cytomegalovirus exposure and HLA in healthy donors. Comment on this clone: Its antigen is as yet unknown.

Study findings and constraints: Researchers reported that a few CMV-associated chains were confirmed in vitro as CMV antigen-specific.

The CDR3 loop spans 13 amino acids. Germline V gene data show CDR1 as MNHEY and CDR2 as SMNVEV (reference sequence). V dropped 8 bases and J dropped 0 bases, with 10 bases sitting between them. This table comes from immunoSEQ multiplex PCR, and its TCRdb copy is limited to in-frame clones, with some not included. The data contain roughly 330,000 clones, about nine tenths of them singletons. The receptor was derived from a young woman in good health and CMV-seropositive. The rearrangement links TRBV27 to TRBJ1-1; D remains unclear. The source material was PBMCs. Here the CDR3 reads CASQTFMNTEAFF. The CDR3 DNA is TGTGCCAGCCAGACCTTTATGAACACTGAAGCTTTCTTT.